The 4 T cell receptor beta chains below were found in one sample sequenced in a study of cytomegalovirus exposure and HLA in healthy donors. PCR used 60 Vbeta primers and 13 Jbeta primers. TCRdb's copy holds only in-frame clones and misses some; the assay was immunoSEQ multiplex PCR. This sample contains 180,000 or so clones. Input material: PBMCs. Receptor source: a boy aged 5-17 years in good health and CMV-seronegative.

The genes are TRBV5-6 and TRBJ1-3, with D uncertain. Trimming removed 0 bases from V and 0 bases from J, with 7 bases in between. The CDR3 has 15 amino acids. Germline CDR1 reads SGHDT; CDR2 reads YYEEEE. DNA of the CDR3: TGTGCCAGCAGCTTGGACCAGAACTCTGGAAACACCATATATTTT. It translates to CASSLDQNSGNTIYF.

V gene TRBV5-1 combines with J gene TRBJ2-7; the match to TRBD2 covers 11 bases. This CDR3 comprises 16 residues. The germline gives CDR1 SGHRS, CDR2 YFSETQ. V shed 4 bases and J 2 bases; nucleotides not matched to a gene: 8. The CDR3 protein is CASSPLAGGSPYEQYF. DNA for the CDR3: TGCGCCAGCAGCCCATTAGCGGGGGGGTCTCCCTACGAGCAGTACTTC.

This sequence joins TRBV15 and TRBJ2-7, with D possibly being TRBD1 (6 bases). CDR1 LNHNV and CDR2 YYDKDF come from the germline V gene (reference sequence). The CDR3 runs to 13 residues. The V end lost 5 bases, the J end lost 9 bases, and 17 bases lay between the germline ends. CDR3 loop: CATSGQTGNRQYF. CDR3 in DNA: TGTGCCACCAGCGGACAAACAGGGAATCGGCAGTACTTC. Complete variable domain (other parts from reference TRBV15 and TRBJ2-7): DAMVIQNPRYQVTQFGKPVTLSCSQTLNHNVMYWYQQKSSQAPKLLFHYYDKDFNNEADTPDNFQSRRPNTSFCFLDIRSPGLGDTAMYLCATSGQTGNRQYFGPGTRLTVT.

The chain uses TRBV30 and TRBJ2-2, with D tentatively TRBD2 (6 bases). CDR1 and CDR2 (germline): GTSNPN, SVGIG (reference sequence). The CDR3 spans 15 residues. V was pared by 3 bases and J by 4 bases, with 15 bases between. The CDR3 region has the DNA TGTGCCTGGAGGGGGACGGGGGTCGTCACCGGGGAGCTGTTTTTT. The encoded protein is CAWRGTGVVTGELFF.